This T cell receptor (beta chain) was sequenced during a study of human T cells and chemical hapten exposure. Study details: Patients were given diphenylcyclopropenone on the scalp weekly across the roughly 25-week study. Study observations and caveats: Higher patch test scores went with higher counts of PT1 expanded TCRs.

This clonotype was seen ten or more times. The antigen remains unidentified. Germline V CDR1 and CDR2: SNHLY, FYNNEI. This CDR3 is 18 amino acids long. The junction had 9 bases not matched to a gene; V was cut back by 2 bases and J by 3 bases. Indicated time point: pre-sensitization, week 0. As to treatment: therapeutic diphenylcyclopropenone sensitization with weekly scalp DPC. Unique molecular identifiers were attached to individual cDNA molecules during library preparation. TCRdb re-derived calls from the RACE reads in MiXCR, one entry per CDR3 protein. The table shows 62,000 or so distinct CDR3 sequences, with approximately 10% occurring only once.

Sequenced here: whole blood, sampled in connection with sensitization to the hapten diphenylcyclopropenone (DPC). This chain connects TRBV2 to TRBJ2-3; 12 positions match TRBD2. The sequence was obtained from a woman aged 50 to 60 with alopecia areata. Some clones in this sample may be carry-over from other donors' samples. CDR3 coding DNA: TGTGCCAGCAGTGAACAAACTAGCGGGAGGTGGCGGACAGATACGCAGTATTTT. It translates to CASSEQTSGRWRTDTQYF.